Detailed here is one TCR beta chain. The data belong to a study of blood T cells in healthy people across ages. Primed by a sample-barcoded 5' primer and a J-beta primer mix, a second PCR proceeded for about 6 to 11 cycles. TCRdb reprocessed the 5' RACE reads via MiXCR and lists one record per CDR3 protein. Of 1.5 million to 2 million distinct CDR3 sequences listed, roughly 30% were seen once; the top ten hold about 11%. The CDR3 covers 16 residues. Germline CDR1 is SGDLS and CDR2 is YYNGEE. The trim removed 3 bases at V and 3 bases at J, leaving 10 bases unmatched. The chain combines TRBV9 with TRBJ2-5; 8 bases agree with TRBD1. The sequenced sample was blood. The TCR originated in a woman in her 30s in good health. The CDR3 reads CASSASDRGLKETQYF. In DNA form, the CDR3 reads TGTGCCAGCAGCGCTTCCGACAGGGGACTCAAAGAGACCCAGTACTTC. The whole variable domain, filled in from reference TRBV9 and TRBJ2-5, reads DSGVTQTPKHLITATGQRVTLRCSPRSGDLSVYWYQQSLDQGLQFLIQYYNGEERAKGNILERFSAQQFPDLHSELNLSSLELGDSALYFCASSASDRGLKETQYFGPGTRLLVL.